This T cell receptor beta chain was sequenced in a study of T-cell reconstitution after alpha-beta-depleted transplantation in children. The CDR3 runs 14 residues. CDR1 is MNHEY, CDR2 SMNVEV, per germline (reference sequence). J was trimmed by 3 bases and V by 2 bases; bases with no gene match: 1. This clonotype was picked up a small number of times. TCRbeta library preparation incorporated unique molecular identifiers. TCRdb re-derived calls from the PCR reads in MiXCR, one entry per CDR3 protein. Here the sample spans just under 550,000 distinct CDR3 sequences, around 19% being singletons. This chain uses TRBV27 with TRBJ2-1; 7 bases line up with TRBD2. The input for sequencing was PBMCs from the stem cell graft donor, taken from the stem cell graft. The clonotype was recovered from a human donor who donated a stem cell graft to a child with acute lymphoblastic leukemia. In DNA, the CDR3 is TGTGCCAGCAGTTTAAGCGGGGTCTACAATGAGCAGTTCTTC. Translated: CASSLSGVYNEQFF.